This T cell receptor (beta chain) was obtained from a study of blood T cell repertoires in COVID-19. Study overall: PBMCs, B-cell-depleted T cells, or T cells provided the cDNA or gDNA that made up the material.

Germline V CDR1 and CDR2: LNHDA, SQIVND (reference sequence). The CDR3 consists of 16 residues. V lost 8 bases to trimming and J lost 6 bases; unmatched junction nucleotides: 11. In the source study's methods: Counts of nucleated cells, estimated from reference gene primer amplification, were obtained. The repertoire was sequenced with immunoSEQ multiplex PCR; TCRdb's copy has only in-frame clones and lacks some. That table supplies the V and J calls and clone size; D and trimming were determined from the DNA. Of under 300,000 clones in the sample, 79% are singletons; the top ten hold 4%. This TCR came from a woman in her thirties or forties with active or convalescent COVID-19. The chain combines TRBV19 with TRBJ1-5; TRBD1 aligns across 12 bases. The material sequenced was peripheral blood. The CDR3 protein is CASVPPGQGASQPQHF. The CDR3 DNA is TGTGCCAGTGTTCCCCCGGGACAGGGGGCTAGTCAGCCCCAGCATTTT.